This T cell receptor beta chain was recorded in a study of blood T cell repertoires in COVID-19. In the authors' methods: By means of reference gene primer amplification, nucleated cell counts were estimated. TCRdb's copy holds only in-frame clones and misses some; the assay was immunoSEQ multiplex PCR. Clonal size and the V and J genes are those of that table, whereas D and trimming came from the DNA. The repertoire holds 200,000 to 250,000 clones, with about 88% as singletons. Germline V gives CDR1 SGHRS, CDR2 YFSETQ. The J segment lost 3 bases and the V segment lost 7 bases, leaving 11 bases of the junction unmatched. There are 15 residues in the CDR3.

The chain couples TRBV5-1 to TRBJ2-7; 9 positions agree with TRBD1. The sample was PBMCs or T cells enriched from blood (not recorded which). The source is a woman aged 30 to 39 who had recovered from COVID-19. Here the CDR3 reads CASSYGTGSGYEQYF. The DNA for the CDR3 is TGCGCCAGCTCCTACGGGACAGGGTCTGGCTACGAGCAGTACTTC. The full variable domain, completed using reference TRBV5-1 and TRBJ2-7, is KAGVTQTPRYLIKTRGQQVTLSCSPISGHRSVSWYQQTPGQGLQFLFEYFSETQRNKGNFPGRFSGRQFSNSRSEMNVSTLELGDSALYLCASSYGTGSGYEQYFGPGTRLTVT.